Presented here are 2 T cell receptor beta chains from one specimen sequenced in a study of T cell responses to AZD1222 COVID-19 vaccine (dated by TCRdb to about 2021). The library was prepared using the immunoSEQ multiplex PCR assay. Sourced from immuneACCESS, this table was stored by TCRdb with only in-frame sequences that have V and J called. A share of the clones is absent; for the studies checked, an unresolved V gene accounts for under half, and the remainder has no known explanation. The sample includes almost 70,000 clones, with roughly 80% observed a single time. The top ten clones comprise 11% to 15% of the sample. Taken with the paper, the label for time point translates to: about 28 days (+/-7) after the second vaccine dose. Sequencing was performed on peripheral blood, taken 28 days after the second AZD1222 dose. All receptors derive from an adult who received the AZD1222 COVID-19 vaccine.

The chain combines TRBV5-1 with TRBJ2-2; 7 bases line up with TRBD1. This CDR3 is 16 amino acids long. Germline V gene lookup returns CDR1 SGHRS and CDR2 YFSETQ. With V trimmed by 4 bases and J by 0 bases, 6 bases remained unmatched. CDR3 sequence (DNA): TGCGCCAGCAGCCAACGACAGGGCGCGAACACCGGGGAGCTGTTTTTT. This gives the protein CASSQRQGANTGELFF.

The V call is TRBV7-6, the J call TRBJ2-5, with 8 bases lining up with TRBD2. The CDR3 has 13 residues. V dropped 4 bases and J dropped 6; count of bases not matched to a gene: 4. Germline V gene lookup returns CDR1 SGHVS and CDR2 FNYEAQ. This chain's CDR3 is CASSSGGLKTQYF. The CDR3 region has the DNA TGTGCCAGCAGCTCGGGGGGGCTGAAGACCCAGTACTTC.